This paragraph reports one T cell receptor beta chain. The data were taken from a study of blood T cells in healthy people across ages. Study-wide context: In model experiments, template switching was able to capture about one barcoded beta molecule for every two T cells that were present.

Trimming cost V 0 bases and J 3 bases, with 8 bases left between them. The germline gives CDR1 MNHNY, CDR2 SVGAGI (reference sequence). The CDR3 sequence is 14 residues long. Ranging in age from about 6 to 95, the donors were healthy Caucasian individuals from Russia. Every donor gave ten milliliters of peripheral blood. Primed by a sample-barcoded 5' primer and a J-beta primer mix, a second PCR proceeded for roughly 7 to 12 cycles. From the 5' RACE reads, TCRdb called clonotypes with MiXCR, one entry per CDR3 protein. The table has 1.5 million to 2 million distinct CDR3 sequences, approximately 50% seen once.

The chain is built from TRBV6-6 and TRBJ2-5; D is possibly TRBD2 (6 bases). The sequenced sample was blood. This TCR derives from a woman in her forties in good health. CDR3 sequence reads: CASSYSVAEETQYF. The CDR3 nucleotides are TGTGCCAGCAGTTACTCAGTAGCGGAAGAGACCCAGTACTTC.